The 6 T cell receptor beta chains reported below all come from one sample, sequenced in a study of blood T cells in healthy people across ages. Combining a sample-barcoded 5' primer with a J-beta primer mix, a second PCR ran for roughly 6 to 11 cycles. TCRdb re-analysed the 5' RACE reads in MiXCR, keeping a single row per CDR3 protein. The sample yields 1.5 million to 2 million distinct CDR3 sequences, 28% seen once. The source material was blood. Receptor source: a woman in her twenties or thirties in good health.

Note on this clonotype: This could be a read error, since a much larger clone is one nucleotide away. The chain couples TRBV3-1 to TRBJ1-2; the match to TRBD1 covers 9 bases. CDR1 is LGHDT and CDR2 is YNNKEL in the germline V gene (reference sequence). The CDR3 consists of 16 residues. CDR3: CASSPNTGGGGYGHTF. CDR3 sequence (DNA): TGTGCCAGCAGTCCGAACACAGGGGGCGGTGGCTATGGCCACACCTTC.

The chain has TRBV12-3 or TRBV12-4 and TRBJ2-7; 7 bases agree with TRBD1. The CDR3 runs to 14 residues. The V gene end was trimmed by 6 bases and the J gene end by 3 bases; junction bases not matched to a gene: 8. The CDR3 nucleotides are TGTGCCAGCAGGGCCCGGGCAGGGGGCTACGAGCAGTACTTC. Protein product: CASRARAGGYEQYF.

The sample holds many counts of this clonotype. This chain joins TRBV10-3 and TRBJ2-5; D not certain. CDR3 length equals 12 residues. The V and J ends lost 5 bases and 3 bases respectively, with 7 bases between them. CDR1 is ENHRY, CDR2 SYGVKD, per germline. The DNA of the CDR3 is TGTGCCATCAGTTCCCCAAAAGAGACCCAGTACTTC. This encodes CAISSPKETQYF.

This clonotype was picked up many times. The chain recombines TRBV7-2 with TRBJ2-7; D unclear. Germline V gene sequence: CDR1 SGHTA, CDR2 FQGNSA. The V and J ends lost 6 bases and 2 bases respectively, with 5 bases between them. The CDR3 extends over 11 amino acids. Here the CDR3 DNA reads TGTGCCAGCAGTTCCCCCTACGAGCAGTACTTC. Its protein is CASSSPYEQYF.

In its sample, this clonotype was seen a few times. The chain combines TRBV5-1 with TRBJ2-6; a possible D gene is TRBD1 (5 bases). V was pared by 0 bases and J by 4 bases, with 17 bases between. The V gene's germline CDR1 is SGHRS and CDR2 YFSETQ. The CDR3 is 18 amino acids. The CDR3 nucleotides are TGCGCCAGCAGCTTGGCCAGGGCCGGATTTCTGGGGGCCAACGTCCTGACTTTC. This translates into CASSLARAGFLGANVLTF. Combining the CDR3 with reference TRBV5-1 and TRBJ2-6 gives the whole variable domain KAGVTQTPRYLIKTRGQQVTLSCSPISGHRSVSWYQQTPGQGLQFLFEYFSETQRNKGNFPGRFSGRQFSNSRSEMNVSTLELGDSALYLCASSLARAGFLGANVLTFGAGSRLTVL.

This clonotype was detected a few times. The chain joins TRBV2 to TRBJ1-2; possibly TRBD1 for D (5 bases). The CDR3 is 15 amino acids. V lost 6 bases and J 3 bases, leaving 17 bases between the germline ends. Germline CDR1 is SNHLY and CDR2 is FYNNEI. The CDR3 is CASRTRQRLDYGYTF. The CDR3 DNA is TGTGCCAGCAGGACAAGACAGCGCCTTGACTATGGCTACACCTTC.